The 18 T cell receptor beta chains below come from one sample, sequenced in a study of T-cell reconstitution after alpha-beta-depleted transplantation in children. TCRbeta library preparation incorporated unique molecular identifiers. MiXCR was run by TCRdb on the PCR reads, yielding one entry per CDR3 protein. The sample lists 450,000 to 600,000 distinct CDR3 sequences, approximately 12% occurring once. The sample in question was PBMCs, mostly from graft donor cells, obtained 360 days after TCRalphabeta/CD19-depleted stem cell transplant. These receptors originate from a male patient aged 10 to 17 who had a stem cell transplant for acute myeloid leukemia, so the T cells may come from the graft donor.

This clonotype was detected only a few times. CDR3 sequence: CSAIGTDSYEQYF. In nucleotides, the CDR3 is TGCAGTGCGATAGGGACGGACTCCTACGAGCAGTACTTC. The rearrangement joins TRBV20-1 to TRBJ2-7; D may be TRBD1 or TRBD2 (5 bases each). The CDR3 sequence is 13 residues long. CDR1 and CDR2 from the germline V gene are DFQATT and SNEGSKA (reference sequence). V was shortened by 6 bases and J by 0 bases, with 12 bases between the two germline ends.

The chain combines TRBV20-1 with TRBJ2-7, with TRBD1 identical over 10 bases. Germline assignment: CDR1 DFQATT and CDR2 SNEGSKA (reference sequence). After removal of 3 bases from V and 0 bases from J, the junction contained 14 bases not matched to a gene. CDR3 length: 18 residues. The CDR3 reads CSARLDRGRVFRSYEQYF. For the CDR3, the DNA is TGCAGTGCTAGGTTAGACAGGGGGCGAGTATTCCGCTCCTACGAGCAGTACTTC.

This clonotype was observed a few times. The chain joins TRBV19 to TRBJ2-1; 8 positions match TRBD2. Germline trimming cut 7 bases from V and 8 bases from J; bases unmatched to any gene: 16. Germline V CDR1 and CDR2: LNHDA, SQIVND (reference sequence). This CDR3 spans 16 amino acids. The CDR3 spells CASTGGMSGSIDEQFF. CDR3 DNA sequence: TGTGCCAGTACGGGGGGTATGAGCGGGAGTATCGATGAGCAGTTCTTC.

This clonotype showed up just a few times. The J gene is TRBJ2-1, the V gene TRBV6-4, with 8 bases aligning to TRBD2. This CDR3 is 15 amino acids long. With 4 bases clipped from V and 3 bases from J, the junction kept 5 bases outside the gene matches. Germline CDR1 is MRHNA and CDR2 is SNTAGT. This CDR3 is CASSAKLAVYNEQFF. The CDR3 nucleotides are TGTGCCAGCAGTGCCAAACTAGCGGTCTACAATGAGCAGTTCTTC.

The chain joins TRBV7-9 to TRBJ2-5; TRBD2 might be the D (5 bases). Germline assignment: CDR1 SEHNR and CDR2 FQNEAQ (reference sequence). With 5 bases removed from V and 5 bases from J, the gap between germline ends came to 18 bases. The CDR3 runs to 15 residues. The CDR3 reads CASSPRTVLGETQYF. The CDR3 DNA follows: TGTGCCAGCAGCCCTCGGACTGTCCTTGGGGAGACCCAGTACTTC.

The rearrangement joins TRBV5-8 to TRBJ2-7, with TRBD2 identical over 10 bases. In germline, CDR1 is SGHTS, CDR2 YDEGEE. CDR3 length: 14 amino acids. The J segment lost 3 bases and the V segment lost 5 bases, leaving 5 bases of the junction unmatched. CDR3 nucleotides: TGTGCCAGCAGAAGGACTAGCGGTTACTACGAGCAGTACTTC. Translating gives CASRRTSGYYEQYF. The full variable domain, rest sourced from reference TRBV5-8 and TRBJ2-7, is EAGVTQSPTHLIKTRGQQATLRCSPISGHTSVYWYQQALGLGLQFLLWYDEGEERNRGNFPPRFSGRQFPNYSSELNVNALELEDSALYLCASRRTSGYYEQYFGPGTRLTVT.

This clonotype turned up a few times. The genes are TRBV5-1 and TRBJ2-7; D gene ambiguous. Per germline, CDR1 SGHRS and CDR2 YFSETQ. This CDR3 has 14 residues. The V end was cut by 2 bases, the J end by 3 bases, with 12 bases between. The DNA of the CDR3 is TGCGCCAGCAGCTTAGCCTTGAGCCACTACGAGCAGTACTTC. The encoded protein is CASSLALSHYEQYF. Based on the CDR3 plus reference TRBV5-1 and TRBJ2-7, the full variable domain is KAGVTQTPRYLIKTRGQQVTLSCSPISGHRSVSWYQQTPGQGLQFLFEYFSETQRNKGNFPGRFSGRQFSNSRSEMNVSTLELGDSALYLCASSLALSHYEQYFGPGTRLTVT.

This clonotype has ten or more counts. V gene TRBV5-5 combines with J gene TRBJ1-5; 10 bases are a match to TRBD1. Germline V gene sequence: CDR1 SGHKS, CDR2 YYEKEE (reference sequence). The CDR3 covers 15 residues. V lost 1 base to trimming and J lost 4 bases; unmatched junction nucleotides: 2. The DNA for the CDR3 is TGTGCCAGCAGCTTGAGGGACAGGGGAAATCAGCCCCAGCATTTT. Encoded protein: CASSLRDRGNQPQHF.

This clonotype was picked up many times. In DNA, the CDR3 is TGCGCCAGCAGCCAAGTTCCACGGGGACTAGCGGGGTCGAACACCGGGGAGCTGTTTTTT. It is translated as CASSQVPRGLAGSNTGELFF. The J gene is TRBJ2-2, the V gene TRBV4-3, with 13 nucleotides matching TRBD2. The V segment lost 1 base and the J segment 0 bases; nucleotides outside the gene matches: 8. This CDR3 has 20 amino acids. Germline assignment: CDR1 LGHNA and CDR2 YSLEER.

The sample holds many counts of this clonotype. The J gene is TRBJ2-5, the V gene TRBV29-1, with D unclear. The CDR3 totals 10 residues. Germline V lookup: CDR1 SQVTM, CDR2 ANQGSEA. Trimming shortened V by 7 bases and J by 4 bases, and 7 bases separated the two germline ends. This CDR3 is CSAARETQYF. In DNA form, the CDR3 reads TGCAGCGCGGCCAGAGAGACCCAGTACTTC.

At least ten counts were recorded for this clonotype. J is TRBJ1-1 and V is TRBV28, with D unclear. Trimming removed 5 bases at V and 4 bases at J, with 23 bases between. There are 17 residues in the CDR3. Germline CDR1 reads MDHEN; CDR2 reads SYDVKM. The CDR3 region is CASSPPRLGRGRTEAFF. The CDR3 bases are TGTGCCAGCAGTCCCCCCCGCCTTGGACGGGGTCGCACTGAAGCTTTCTTT.

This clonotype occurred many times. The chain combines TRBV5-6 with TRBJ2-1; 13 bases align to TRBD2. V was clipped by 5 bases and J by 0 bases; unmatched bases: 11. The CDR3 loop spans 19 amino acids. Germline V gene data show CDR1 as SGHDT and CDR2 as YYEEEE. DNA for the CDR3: TGTGCCAGCAGTTTGCCGGGACTAGCGGGGAAGAGCTCCTACAATGAGCAGTTCTTC. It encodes CASSLPGLAGKSSYNEQFF.

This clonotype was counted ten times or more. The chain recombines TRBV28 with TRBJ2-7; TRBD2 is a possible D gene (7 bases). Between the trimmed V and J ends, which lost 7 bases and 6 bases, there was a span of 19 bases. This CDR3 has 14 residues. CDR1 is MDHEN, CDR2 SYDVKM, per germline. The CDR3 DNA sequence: TGTGCCAGCAAAATTCGGGGAGGGGGTGTCGAGCAGTACTTC. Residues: CASKIRGGGVEQYF.

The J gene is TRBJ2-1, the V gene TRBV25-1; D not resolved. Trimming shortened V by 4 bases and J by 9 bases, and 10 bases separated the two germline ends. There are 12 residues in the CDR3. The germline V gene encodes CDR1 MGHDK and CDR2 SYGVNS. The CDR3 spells CASSVRVPEQFF. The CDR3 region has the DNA TGTGCCAGCAGTGTTAGAGTTCCTGAGCAGTTCTTC.

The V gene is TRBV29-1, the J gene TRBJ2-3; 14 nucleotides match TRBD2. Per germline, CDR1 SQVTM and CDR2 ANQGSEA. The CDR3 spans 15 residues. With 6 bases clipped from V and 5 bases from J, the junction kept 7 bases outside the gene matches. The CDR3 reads CSVPGLAGELDTQYF. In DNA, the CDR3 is TGCAGCGTCCCGGGACTAGCGGGAGAGCTAGATACGCAGTATTTT.

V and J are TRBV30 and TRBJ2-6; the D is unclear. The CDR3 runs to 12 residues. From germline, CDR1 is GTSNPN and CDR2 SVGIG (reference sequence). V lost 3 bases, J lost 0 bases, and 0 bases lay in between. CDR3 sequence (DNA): TGTGCCTGGAGCTCTGGGGCCAACGTCCTGACTTTC. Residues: CAWSSGANVLTF.

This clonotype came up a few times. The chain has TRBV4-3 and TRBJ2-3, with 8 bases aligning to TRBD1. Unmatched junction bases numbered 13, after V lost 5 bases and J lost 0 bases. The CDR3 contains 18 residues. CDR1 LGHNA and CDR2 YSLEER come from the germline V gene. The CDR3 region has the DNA TGCGCCAGCAGCAAAGTGCCAGGGGGCCTTTCTAGCACAGATACGCAGTATTTT. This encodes CASSKVPGGLSSTDTQYF.

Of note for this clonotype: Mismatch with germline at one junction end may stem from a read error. In nucleotides, the CDR3 is TGTGCTAGCAGCTTTAGTAGCGCCACAGATACGCAGTATTTT. It translates to CASSFSSATDTQYF. The J gene is TRBJ2-3, the V gene TRBV7-7, with a possible D match to TRBD2 (5 bases). The CDR3 sequence is 14 residues long. Germline V gives CDR1 SSHAT, CDR2 FNYEAQ (reference sequence).